These 19 T cell receptor beta chains originate from one sample sequenced in a study of T cells in Graves' hyperthyroidism and ophthalmopathy. There were TCR beta CDR3 regions amplified from RNA transcripts. The HTBI primer set served for first-round RT-PCR of the TCR CDR3. TCRdb re-analysed the multiplex PCR reads in MiXCR, keeping a single row per CDR3 protein. This sample has some 570,000 distinct CDR3 sequences, with 17% found just once. What was sequenced was blood. The receptors here all came from a woman younger than 35 with Graves' ophthalmopathy.

Only a few counts were recorded for this clonotype. The rearrangement joins TRBV19 to TRBJ1-2; D unresolved. There are 12 residues in the CDR3. Germline V gene sequence: CDR1 LNHDA, CDR2 SQIVND (reference sequence). V dropped 7 bases and J dropped 10 bases, with 16 bases sitting between them. The CDR3 loop is CASTQGVSDYTF. As DNA, the CDR3 is TGTGCCAGTACCCAAGGCGTTTCGGACTACACCTTC. The whole variable domain, filled in from reference TRBV19 and TRBJ1-2, reads DGGITQSPKYLFRKEGQNVTLSCEQNLNHDAMYWYRQDPGQGLRLIYYSQIVNDFQKGDIAEGYSVSREKKESFPLTVTSAQKNPTAFYLCASTQGVSDYTFGSGTRLTVV.

This clonotype was seen many times. The chain is built from TRBV7-2 and TRBJ2-3, with D maybe TRBD2 (5 bases). V was pared by 1 base and J by 5 bases, with 7 bases between. Germline V CDR1 and CDR2: SGHTA, FQGNSA. This CDR3 spans 13 amino acids. The CDR3 loop reads CASSLGRGDTQYF. DNA of the CDR3: TGTGCCAGCAGCTTAGGACGGGGAGATACGCAGTATTTT.

In its sample, this clonotype was seen many times. The J gene is TRBJ1-2, the V gene TRBV28; D ambiguous. V was cut by 3 bases and J by 5 bases, with 13 bases left in between. CDR1 is MDHEN, CDR2 SYDVKM, per germline. The CDR3 contains 14 residues. The CDR3 DNA reads TGTGCCAGCAGTTTTACCGGGGTATGGTATGGCTACACCTTC. Its protein product is CASSFTGVWYGYTF.

This clonotype was recorded many times. The rearrangement joins TRBV10-3 to TRBJ2-7, with 8 bases that match TRBD1. Germline V lookup: CDR1 ENHRY, CDR2 SYGVKD. The V and J ends lost 6 bases and 0 bases, in that order; junction bases with no gene match: 7. This CDR3 is built from 15 residues. The CDR3 here is CAIRETGESSYEQYF. CDR3 nucleotide sequence: TGTGCCATCAGGGAGACAGGGGAAAGCTCCTACGAGCAGTACTTC.

This clonotype was detected only once. This chain links TRBV4-1 with TRBJ1-6; D gene unclear. The germline gives CDR1 MGHRA, CDR2 YSYEKL. V lost 0 bases to trimming and J lost 8 bases, with 11 bases between them. CDR3 length: 15 residues. This CDR3 reads CASSQDRFGDSPLHF. CDR3 bases: TGCGCCAGCAGCCAAGACAGATTCGGAGATTCACCCCTCCACTTT.

CDR3 DNA sequence: TGCAGCGTTCGATCAGGGTCCTATGGCTACACCTTC. Encoded protein: CSVRSGSYGYTF. This chain uses TRBV29-1 with TRBJ1-2, with a possible D match to TRBD1 (5 bases). The ends were cut back, 5 bases at V and 4 bases at J, with 11 bases in the middle. The germline gives CDR1 SQVTM, CDR2 ANQGSEA. The length of the CDR3 is 12 residues.

The chain employs TRBV10-3 and TRBJ1-1, with TRBD1 matching 8 bases. This CDR3 region has 15 residues. V gave up 2 bases and J gave up 1 base; unmatched junction bases: 3. Germline V CDR1 and CDR2: ENHRY, SYGVKD. The CDR3 loop is CAISEPGQGNTEAFF. The CDR3 DNA sequence: TGTGCCATCAGTGAGCCTGGACAGGGGAACACTGAAGCTTTCTTT.

This clonotype was counted many times. V usage is TRBV7-8 and J usage is TRBJ2-3; the match to TRBD2 covers 9 bases. Trimming cost V 1 base and J 11 bases; bases outside gene matches: 7. The CDR3 extends over 14 amino acids. Germline V gene data show CDR1 as SGHVS and CDR2 as FQNEAQ. The CDR3 region is CASSLDPGLAVQYF. DNA for the CDR3: TGTGCCAGCAGCTTAGACCCGGGACTAGCAGTGCAGTATTTT.

Notes on this clonotype: A much more abundant neighbour one base away suggests this may be a read error. The J gene is TRBJ1-1, the V gene TRBV12-5, with 7 bases that match TRBD1. V gave up 0 bases and J gave up 3 bases; unmatched junction bases: 16. CDR1 and CDR2 from the germline V gene are LGHNT and FRNRAP. CDR3 length equals 19 residues. The CDR3: CASGLVPTGVLERDTEAFF. The CDR3 nucleotides are TGTGCTAGTGGTTTGGTACCTACAGGGGTGCTCGAAAGGGACACTGAAGCTTTCTTT.

The CDR3 protein is CASNSPLRETQYF. The CDR3 nucleotides are TGTGCCAGCAACTCCCCACTACGTGAGACCCAGTACTTC. This sequence joins TRBV5-6 and TRBJ2-5; D uncertain. This CDR3 region has 13 residues. From germline, CDR1 is SGHDT and CDR2 YYEEEE. Between the trimmed V and J ends, which lost 6 bases and 5 bases, there was a span of 14 bases.

This clonotype occurred a few times. The chain couples TRBV20-1 to TRBJ2-4; possibly TRBD1 for D (5 bases). CDR3 length: 12 amino acids. Germline V gives CDR1 DFQATT, CDR2 SNEGSKA (reference sequence). V gave up 1 base and J gave up 8 bases, with 9 bases separating them. The CDR3 nucleotides read TGCAGTGCTAGAGGACAGATGGACATTCAGTACTTC. Translation: CSARGQMDIQYF.

Turning to this clonotype: A much bigger clone sits one base away, suggesting this may be a read error. This chain connects TRBV3-1 to TRBJ1-1; possibly TRBD1 for D (6 bases). Germline V gives CDR1 LGHDT, CDR2 YNNKEL (reference sequence). The CDR3 sequence is 14 residues long. The CDR3 reads CASTDTGMNTEVFF. The DNA for the CDR3 is TGTGCCAGCACCGACACAGGGATGAACACTGAAGTTTTCTTT.

This clonotype has at least ten counts. The V and J genes are TRBV7-2 and TRBJ2-3; D ambiguous. This CDR3 has 15 amino acids. Trimming stripped 2 bases from V and 7 bases from J, with 16 bases between. CDR1 is SGHTA, CDR2 FQGNSA, per germline. The CDR3: CASSLNAASENTQYF. DNA for the CDR3: TGTGCCAGCAGCTTAAACGCTGCCTCGGAAAATACGCAGTATTTT.

This clonotype has a handful of counts. The gene calls are TRBV3-2 and TRBJ1-6; TRBD1 was called by the table and not checked on the DNA. TRBV3-2 is a pseudogene segment. The CDR3 has 15 residues. CDR3 residues: CTSSLRQVYNSPLHF. The DNA of the CDR3 is TGTACCAGCAGCCTCAGACAGGTTTATAATTCACCCCTCCACTTT.

This clonotype was detected many times. The genes are TRBV3-1 and TRBJ1-3; D gene uncertain. V was clipped by 1 base and J by 0 bases, with 4 bases between them. The CDR3 extends over 14 amino acids. Germline assignment: CDR1 LGHDT and CDR2 YNNKEL (reference sequence). CDR3 loop: CASSQGPSGNTIYF. CDR3 coding DNA: TGTGCCAGCAGCCAAGGACCCTCTGGAAACACCATATATTTT.

This clonotype was seen a few times. This CDR3 reads CSATPDSPSYEQYF. In DNA, the CDR3 is TGCAGCGCGACCCCGGACAGCCCGTCCTACGAGCAGTACTTC. The J gene is TRBJ2-7, the V gene TRBV29-1, with a weak D call TRBD1 (6 bases). Trimming left V 7 bases short and J 1 base short, with 17 bases between. CDR3 length: 14 residues. CDR1 and CDR2 (germline): SQVTM, ANQGSEA.

The V and J genes are TRBV2 and TRBJ1-4; possible D gene TRBD1, 6 bases. CDR3 length equals 14 residues. Germline loops: CDR1 SNHLY, CDR2 FYNNEI. Between the trimmed V and J ends, which lost 9 bases and 0 bases, there was a span of 11 bases. CDR3 sequence reads: CARDRDTTNEKLFF. Here the CDR3 DNA reads TGTGCCAGAGACCGGGACACAACTAATGAAAAACTGTTTTTT.

At least ten counts were recorded for this clonotype. This rearrangement joins TRBV30 to TRBJ1-1; D uncertain. The germline V and J ends were trimmed by 1 base and 1 base, with 7 bases remaining between them. This CDR3 has 13 residues. Per germline, CDR1 GTSNPN and CDR2 SVGIG (reference sequence). The CDR3 reads CAWSEVENTEAFF. CDR3 in DNA: TGTGCCTGGAGTGAGGTGGAGAACACTGAAGCTTTCTTT.

In this sample, this clonotype turned up a few times. The rearrangement uses TRBV4-1 and TRBJ1-4, with TRBD1 matching 7 bases. The germline V gene encodes CDR1 MGHRA and CDR2 YSYEKL. The CDR3 covers 15 residues. V lost 3 bases, J lost 8 bases, and 9 bases stayed unmatched. The CDR3 DNA follows: TGCGCCAGCAGCCACGTACGGGAGGGGGCAGAAAAACTGTTTTTT. Protein sequence: CASSHVREGAEKLFF.